This T cell receptor (beta chain) stems from a study of blood T cell repertoires in COVID-19. Source study methods: Counts of nucleated cells, estimated from reference gene primer amplification, were obtained. Measured with immunoSEQ multiplex PCR; TCRdb has only the in-frame clones, and not every one. That table is the source of V, J and clone size, and D and trimming were worked out from the DNA. The table includes about 68,000 clones, roughly nine tenths detected once. The CDR3 spans 14 residues. The germline V gene encodes CDR1 SEHNR and CDR2 FQNEAQ (reference sequence). The ends lost 5 bases at V and 9 bases at J; junction bases unmatched: 10.

The TCR was taken from a man aged 45-65 years with active COVID-19. Sequencing used peripheral blood. The chain employs TRBV7-9 and TRBJ2-1; 7 nucleotides agree with TRBD1. The CDR3 sequence: CASSPLGGRVEQFF. For the CDR3, the DNA is TGTGCCAGCAGCCCTTTAGGGGGCCGGGTTGAGCAGTTCTTC.